The next 20 T cell receptor beta chains were all read from a single sample in a study of shared clonotypes between healthy human individuals. The method was immunoSEQ multiplex PCR; TCRdb's version includes in-frame clones alone and lacks a portion of them. The sample lists about 2.1 million clones, around 93% seen once, with more than 1.5% in the top ten. It was CD45RO-negative cells, positively selected for CCR7, that made up naive CD8 cells, with terminally differentiated effector memory CD45RA+ cells excluded. Sequencing used naive CD8+ T cells from PBMCs. The receptors were sampled from a young man in good health. Some clones in this sample may be carry-over from other donors' samples.

V usage is TRBV11-2 and J usage is TRBJ2-3, with 13 bases identical to TRBD2. Per the germline V gene, CDR1 is SGHAT and CDR2 is FQNNGV. This CDR3 is built from 16 residues. After removal of 5 bases from V and 3 bases from J, the junction contained 5 bases not matched to a gene. This CDR3 is CASSQRTSGSTDTQYF. CDR3 coding DNA: TGTGCCAGCAGCCAAAGGACTAGCGGGAGTACAGATACGCAGTATTTT.

This rearrangement joins TRBV9 to TRBJ1-1; D might be TRBD1 (6 bases). V lost 4 bases and J 4 bases, leaving 26 bases between the germline ends. This CDR3 has 18 amino acids. Germline assignment: CDR1 SGDLS and CDR2 YYNGEE. DNA for the CDR3: TGTGCCAGCAGCCCATGGGGGCAGGTTGGGGCGATGGGCACTGAAGCTTTCTTT. Its translation is CASSPWGQVGAMGTEAFF. Together with reference TRBV9 and TRBJ1-1, the CDR3 gives the full variable domain: DSGVTQTPKHLITATGQRVTLRCSPRSGDLSVYWYQQSLDQGLQFLIQYYNGEERAKGNILERFSAQQFPDLHSELNLSSLELGDSALYFCASSPWGQVGAMGTEAFFGQGTRLTVV.

With respect to this clone: Other nucleotide sequences in the sample specify the same CDR3. The genes are TRBV2 and TRBJ2-1; D not certain. V lost 3 bases and J 1 base, leaving 7 bases between the germline ends. Per germline, CDR1 SNHLY and CDR2 FYNNEI. This CDR3 has 14 amino acids. Here the CDR3 reads CASSDRISYNEQFF. The CDR3 bases are TGTGCCAGCAGTGACCGAATTTCCTACAATGAGCAGTTCTTC.

Notes on this clone: Other DNA sequences from this sample encode an identical CDR3 as well. The rearrangement uses TRBV7-9 and TRBJ2-1; no definite D call. The CDR3 runs 14 residues. Trimming stripped 4 bases from V and 0 bases from J, with 7 bases between. Germline V gives CDR1 SEHNR, CDR2 FQNEAQ (reference sequence). CDR3 sequence: CASSWGSSYNEQFF. The DNA for the CDR3 is TGTGCCAGCAGCTGGGGTAGCTCCTACAATGAGCAGTTCTTC.

The table lists this clone with a count of one. The V gene is TRBV28, the J gene TRBJ1-5; D call uncertain. Germline CDR1 MDHEN, CDR2 SYDVKM. The V end lost 2 bases, the J end lost 4 bases, and 15 bases lay between the germline ends. The CDR3 length is 16 residues. DNA for the CDR3: TGTGCCAGCAGTTTAGTCAGCTTTGGTCAGAATCAGCCCCAGCATTTT. This codes for CASSLVSFGQNQPQHF. The full variable domain, in which reference TRBV28 and TRBJ1-5 provide the parts outside the CDR3, is DVKVTQSSRYLVKRTGEKVFLECVQDMDHENMFWYRQDPGLGLRLIYFSYDVKMKEKGDIPEGYSVSREKKERFSLILESASTNQTSMYLCASSLVSFGQNQPQHFGDGTRLSIL.

J is TRBJ1-1 and V is TRBV13; D is unclear. Germline V gene sequence: CDR1 PRHDT, CDR2 FYEKMQ (reference sequence). The CDR3 contains 14 residues. V lost 1 base, J lost 1 base, and 7 bases lay in between. The CDR3 DNA reads TGTGCCAGCAGCTTAGAGGCATGGAACACTGAAGCTTTCTTT. It codes for CASSLEAWNTEAFF.

The V gene is TRBV7-2, the J gene TRBJ2-7; D is perhaps TRBD2 (5 bases). Germline-derived CDR1 and CDR2 are SGHTA and FQGNSA. V was cut by 5 bases and J by 7 bases, with 15 bases left in between. The CDR3 is 13 residues long. Written as DNA, the CDR3 is TGTGCCAGCAGCGTGACCCCGGGGAGAGAGCAGTACTTC. Encoded protein: CASSVTPGREQYF.

Note on this clone: Other nucleotide sequences in the sample specify the same CDR3. The chain carries TRBV7-2 and TRBJ1-2, with D hard to call. The CDR3 spans 12 residues. V lost 1 base to trimming and J lost 4 bases, with 4 bases between them. CDR1 and CDR2 (germline): SGHTA, FQGNSA. For the CDR3, the DNA is TGTGCCAGCAGCTTAGGAGGCTATGGCTACACCTTC. Translated: CASSLGGYGYTF.

The rearrangement links TRBV28 to TRBJ1-5, with D perhaps TRBD1 (6 bases). In germline, CDR1 is MDHEN, CDR2 SYDVKM. Trimming left V 2 bases short and J 5 bases short, with 19 bases between. There are 17 residues in the CDR3. The CDR3 DNA reads TGTGCCAGCAGTTTAGTTTCCTTTGTACAGGGCCATCAGCCCCAGCATTTT. This sequence encodes CASSLVSFVQGHQPQHF.

This clone appeared a few times. V and J are TRBV5-1 and TRBJ1-2; D not resolved. Trimming stripped 1 base from V and 10 bases from J, with 14 bases between. Germline CDR1 reads SGHRS; CDR2 reads YFSETQ. There are 13 residues in the CDR3. CDR3 region: CASSLYLPVDYTF. The CDR3, as DNA: TGCGCCAGCAGCTTGTATCTCCCGGTGGACTACACCTTC. Complete variable domain (other parts from reference TRBV5-1 and TRBJ1-2): KAGVTQTPRYLIKTRGQQVTLSCSPISGHRSVSWYQQTPGQGLQFLFEYFSETQRNKGNFPGRFSGRQFSNSRSEMNVSTLELGDSALYLCASSLYLPVDYTFGSGTRLTVV.

The CDR3 DNA reads as TGCAGCGTAGAGGGACTAGCGGCGAATGAGCAGTTCTTC. Translation gives CSVEGLAANEQFF. V is TRBV29-1 and J is TRBJ2-1, with 11 nucleotides matching TRBD2. The junction had 5 bases not matched to a gene; V was cut back by 6 bases and J by 7 bases. This CDR3 region has 13 residues. In germline, CDR1 is SQVTM, CDR2 ANQGSEA.

V gene TRBV7-9 combines with J gene TRBJ1-4; 8 nucleotides align to TRBD1. Germline lookup yields CDR1 SEHNR and CDR2 FQNEAQ (reference sequence). The trim removed 5 bases at V and 3 bases at J, leaving 5 bases unmatched. The CDR3 covers 15 residues. CDR3 in DNA: TGTGCCAGCAGCCTCGACAGGGGTTCTAATGAAAAACTGTTTTTT. This sequence encodes CASSLDRGSNEKLFF.

The rearrangement joins TRBV7-9 to TRBJ1-2, with no clear D. Germline CDR1 SEHNR, CDR2 FQNEAQ (reference sequence). V was cut by 5 bases and J by 0 bases, with 22 bases left in between. This CDR3 is 18 amino acids long. CDR3 coding DNA: TGTGCCAGCAGCCTAAAGGTTGCAGTCGCAGGCACTAACTATGGCTACACCTTC. Translating it yields CASSLKVAVAGTNYGYTF.

The chain recombines TRBV5-4 with TRBJ1-1; D possibly corresponds to TRBD1 (5 bases). This CDR3 is built from 15 residues. In germline, CDR1 is SGHNT, CDR2 YYREEE (reference sequence). The V end was cut by 4 bases, the J end by 3 bases, with 16 bases between. CDR3 region: CASSHPRGPDTEAFF. The CDR3 DNA sequence: TGTGCCAGCAGCCATCCGAGGGGTCCCGACACTGAAGCTTTCTTT.

The gene calls are TRBV10-3 and TRBJ1-1; tentatively, D is TRBD1 (5 bases). This CDR3 spans 15 amino acids. Germline V lookup: CDR1 ENHRY, CDR2 SYGVKD. The V end lost 0 bases, the J end lost 4 bases, and 12 bases lay between the germline ends. CDR3 nucleotide sequence: TGTGCCATCAGTGAGTCAGGTCAGGGAAGCACTGAAGCTTTCTTT. It is translated as CAISESGQGSTEAFF.

This chain connects TRBV13 to TRBJ2-7; D perhaps matches TRBD1 (5 bases). The germline V and J ends were trimmed by 4 bases and 3 bases, with 13 bases remaining between them. Germline lookup yields CDR1 PRHDT and CDR2 FYEKMQ (reference sequence). This CDR3 region has 14 residues. The CDR3 loop is CASSSSDQGYEQYF. Here the CDR3 DNA reads TGTGCCAGCAGCTCGTCGGATCAGGGCTACGAGCAGTACTTC.

The rearrangement joins TRBV6-6 to TRBJ2-3; D assignment may be TRBD1 or TRBD2 (5 bases each). Germline CDR1 MNHNY, CDR2 SVGAGI (reference sequence). V lost 10 bases, J lost 1 base, and 15 bases lay in between. The CDR3 is 14 amino acids. The CDR3 sequence: CAMGDRTGTDTQYF. CDR3 DNA sequence: TGTGCCATGGGGGACCGCACTGGCACAGATACGCAGTATTTT.

This clone has just one count. The chain has TRBV27 and TRBJ2-3; tentative D call: TRBD2 (6 bases). Trimming pared 6 bases from V and 5 bases from J, leaving 18 bases between. CDR1 and CDR2 (germline): MNHEY, SMNVEV (reference sequence). The length of the CDR3 is 15 residues. CDR3 residues: CASSSVRESGDTQYF. The CDR3 DNA reads TGTGCCAGCAGCTCCGTTCGGGAGTCAGGAGATACGCAGTATTTT.

As regards this clone: The limits of the CDR3 on the DNA are not certain, so only TCRdb's listed CDR3 is given. The chain uses TRBV7-3 and TRBJ2-2; no check of the table's D call, TRBD2, against the DNA was made. CDR1 and CDR2 (germline): SGHTA, FQGTGA. 21 amino acids form the CDR3, both terminal residues included. This CDR3 reads CASSASVLGLAGPGDTGELFF.

This clone appeared a single time. Different DNA sequences within this sample yield the same CDR3. The rearrangement links TRBV9 to TRBJ2-1; D unclear. The CDR3 spans 16 residues. From germline, CDR1 is SGDLS and CDR2 YYNGEE. Trimming pared 0 bases from V and 0 bases from J, leaving 10 bases between. CDR3 nucleotide sequence: TGTGCCAGCAGCGTAGGTGGCCGCAGCTCCTACAATGAGCAGTTCTTC. Protein: CASSVGGRSSYNEQFF.